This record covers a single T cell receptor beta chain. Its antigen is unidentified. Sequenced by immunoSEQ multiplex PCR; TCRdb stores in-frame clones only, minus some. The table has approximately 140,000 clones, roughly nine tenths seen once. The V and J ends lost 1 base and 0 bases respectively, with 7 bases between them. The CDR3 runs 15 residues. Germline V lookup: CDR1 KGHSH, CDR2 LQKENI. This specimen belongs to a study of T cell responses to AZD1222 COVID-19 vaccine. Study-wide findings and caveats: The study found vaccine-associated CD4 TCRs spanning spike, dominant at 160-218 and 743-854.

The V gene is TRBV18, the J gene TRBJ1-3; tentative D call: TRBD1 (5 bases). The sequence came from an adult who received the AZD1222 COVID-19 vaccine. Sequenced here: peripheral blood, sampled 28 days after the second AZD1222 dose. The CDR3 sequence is CASSPQGRSGNTIYF. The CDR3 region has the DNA TGTGCCAGCTCACCACAGGGGCGCTCTGGAAACACCATATATTTT.